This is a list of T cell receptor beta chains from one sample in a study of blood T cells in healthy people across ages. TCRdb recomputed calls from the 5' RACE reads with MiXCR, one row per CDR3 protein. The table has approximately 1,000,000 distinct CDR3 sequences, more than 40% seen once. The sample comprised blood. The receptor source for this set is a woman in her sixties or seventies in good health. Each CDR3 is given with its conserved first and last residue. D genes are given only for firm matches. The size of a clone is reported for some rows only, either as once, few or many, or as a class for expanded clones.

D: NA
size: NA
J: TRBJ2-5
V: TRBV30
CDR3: CAWSLGQGRFGETQYF
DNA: TGTGCCTGGAGTCTCGGGCAGGGGAGGTTCGGGGAGACCCAGTACTTC

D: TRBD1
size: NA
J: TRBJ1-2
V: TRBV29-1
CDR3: CSVEDRGQGTGYTF
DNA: TGCAGCGTTGAAGATCGGGGACAGGGTACTGGCTACACCTTC

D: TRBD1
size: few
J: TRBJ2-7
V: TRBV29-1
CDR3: CSVRGPSSYEQYF
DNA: TGCAGCGTGAGGGGGCCATCCTCCTACGAGCAGTACTTC

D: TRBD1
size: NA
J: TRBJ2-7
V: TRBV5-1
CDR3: CASTDGQAYNEQYF
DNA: TGCGCCAGCACGGACGGACAGGCGTACAATGAGCAGTACTTC

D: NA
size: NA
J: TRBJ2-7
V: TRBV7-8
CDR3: CASSLEVWTYEQYF
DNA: TGTGCCAGCAGCTTAGAGGTTTGGACTTACGAGCAGTACTTC

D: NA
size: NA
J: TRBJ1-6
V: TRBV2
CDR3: CASSSGVGYSPLHF
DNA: TGTGCCAGTTCTTCAGGGGTTGGATACTCACCCCTCCACTTT

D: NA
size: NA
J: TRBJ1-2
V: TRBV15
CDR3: CATSRVGMHYGYTF
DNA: TGTGCCACCAGCAGAGTGGGGATGCACTATGGCTACACCTTC

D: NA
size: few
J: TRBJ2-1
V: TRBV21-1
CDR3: CASSKALSAGGNEQFF
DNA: TGTGCCAGCAGCAAAGCGCTTTCGGCAGGGGGGAATGAGCAGTTCTTC

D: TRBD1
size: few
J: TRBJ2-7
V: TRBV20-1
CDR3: CSDNPGTGDREQYF
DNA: TGCAGTGACAACCCCGGGACAGGGGATCGGGAGCAGTACTTC

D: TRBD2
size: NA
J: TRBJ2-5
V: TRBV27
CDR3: CAPMGGRRVQETQYF
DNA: TGTGCCCCCATGGGAGGGAGGCGTGTCCAAGAGACCCAGTACTTC

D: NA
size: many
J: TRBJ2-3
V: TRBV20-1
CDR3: CSAYTDTQYF
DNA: TGCAGTGCTTACACAGATACGCAGTATTTT

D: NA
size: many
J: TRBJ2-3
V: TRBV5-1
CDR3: CASSLGQTTDTQYF
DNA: TGTGCCAGCAGCCTCGGGCAGACCACAGATACGCAGTATTTT

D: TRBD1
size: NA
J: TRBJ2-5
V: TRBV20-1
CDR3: CSARDADRVVQEQYF
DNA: TGCAGTGCTAGAGATGCGGACAGGGTAGTACAAGAGCAGTACTTC

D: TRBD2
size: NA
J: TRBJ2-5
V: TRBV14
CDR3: CASSLAGGHNEQYF
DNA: TGTGCCAGCAGCCTAGCGGGAGGCCACAATGAGCAGTACTTC

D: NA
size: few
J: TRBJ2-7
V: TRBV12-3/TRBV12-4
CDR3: CASSSPRVTYEQYF
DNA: TGTGCCAGCAGTTCTCCCCGGGTCACCTACGAGCAGTACTTC

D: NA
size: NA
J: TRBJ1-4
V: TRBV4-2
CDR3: CASSQDTIGEKLFF
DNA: TGTGCCAGCAGCCAGGATACAATAGGTGAAAAACTGTTTTTT

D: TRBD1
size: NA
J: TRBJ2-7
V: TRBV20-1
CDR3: CSASILTGDEQYF
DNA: TGCAGTGCTAGCATCCTCACAGGGGACGAGCAGTACTTC

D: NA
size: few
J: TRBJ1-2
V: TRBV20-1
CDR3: CSALGGNYGYTF
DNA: TGCAGTGCCCTCGGCGGGAACTATGGCTACACCTTC

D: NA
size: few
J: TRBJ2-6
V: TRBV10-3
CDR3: CAISKEQVLGANVLTF
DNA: TGTGCCATCAGTAAAGAACAGGTCCTCGGGGCCAACGTCCTGACTTTC

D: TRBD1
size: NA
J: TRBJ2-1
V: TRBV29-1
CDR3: CSGGQVSYNEQFF
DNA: TGCAGCGGGGGACAGGTATCCTACAATGAGCAGTTCTTC

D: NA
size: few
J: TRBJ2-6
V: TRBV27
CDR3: CASSRVTVGANVLTF
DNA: TGTGCCAGCAGCCGGGTGACGGTCGGGGCCAACGTCCTGACTTTC

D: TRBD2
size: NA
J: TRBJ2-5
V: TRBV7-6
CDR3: CASSLGGLAGIQETQYF
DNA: TGTGCCAGCAGCTTAGGAGGACTAGCGGGCATCCAAGAGACCCAGTACTTC

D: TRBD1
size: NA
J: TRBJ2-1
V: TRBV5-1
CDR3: CASSQTGIHYEQFF
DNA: TGCGCCAGCAGCCAGACAGGGATCCACTATGAGCAGTTCTTC

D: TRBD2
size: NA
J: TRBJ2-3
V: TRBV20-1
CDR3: CSARDVREGQADTRYF
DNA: TGCAGTGCTAGAGATGTGCGGGAGGGCCAAGCAGATACGCGGTATTTT

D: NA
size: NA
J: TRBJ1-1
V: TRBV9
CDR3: CASSVHSLPNTEAFF
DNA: TGTGCCAGCAGCGTTCACAGTCTCCCGAACACTGAAGCTTTCTTT

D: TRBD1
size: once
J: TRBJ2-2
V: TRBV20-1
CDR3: CSASLSGGTGELFF
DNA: TGCAGTGCTAGTTTGTCAGGGGGCACCGGGGAGCTGTTTTTT

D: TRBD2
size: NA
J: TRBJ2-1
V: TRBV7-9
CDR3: CASSHGREFEQFF
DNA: TGTGCCAGCAGCCACGGGCGGGAGTTTGAGCAGTTCTTC

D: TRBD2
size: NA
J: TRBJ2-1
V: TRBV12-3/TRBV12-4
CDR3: CASSTMTSGITYEQFF
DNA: TGTGCCAGCAGTACGATGACTAGCGGGATTACGTATGAGCAGTTCTTC

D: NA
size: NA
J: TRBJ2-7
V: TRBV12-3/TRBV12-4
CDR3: CAGSLLGYEQYF
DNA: TGTGCCGGCAGTTTACTAGGCTACGAGCAGTACTTC

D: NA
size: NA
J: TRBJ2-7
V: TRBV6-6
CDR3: CSSSFGGDEQYF
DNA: TGTTCCAGCAGTTTTGGGGGCGACGAGCAGTACTTC

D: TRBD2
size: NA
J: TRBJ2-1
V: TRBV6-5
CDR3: CASSYSQAGGGVHEQFF
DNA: TGTGCCAGCAGTTACTCCCAAGCGGGAGGGGGTGTGCATGAGCAGTTCTTC

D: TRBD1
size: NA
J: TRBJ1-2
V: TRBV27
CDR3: CASSPPQGANNYGYTF
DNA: TGTGCCAGCAGTCCCCCACAGGGGGCAAATAACTATGGCTACACCTTC

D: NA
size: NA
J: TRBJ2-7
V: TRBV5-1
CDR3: CASSSPGDYEQYF
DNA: TGCGCCAGCAGCTCCCCGGGGGACTACGAGCAGTACTTC

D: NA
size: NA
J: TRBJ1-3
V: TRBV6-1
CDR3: CTSNGPTVSGNTIYF
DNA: TGTACCAGCAACGGACCAACTGTGTCTGGAAACACCATATATTTT

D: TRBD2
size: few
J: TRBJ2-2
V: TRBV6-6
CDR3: CASRTRTSGNTGELFF
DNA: TGTGCCAGCAGGACGCGGACTAGCGGGAACACCGGGGAGCTGTTTTTT

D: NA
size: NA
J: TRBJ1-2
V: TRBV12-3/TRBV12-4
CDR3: CASSLGAVHYNYGYTF
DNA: TGTGCCAGCAGTTTAGGAGCGGTACATTATAACTATGGCTACACCTTC

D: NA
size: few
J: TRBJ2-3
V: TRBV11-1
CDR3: CASSRRGREMVDTQYF
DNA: TGTGCCAGCAGCCGACGGGGGCGGGAGATGGTAGATACGCAGTATTTT

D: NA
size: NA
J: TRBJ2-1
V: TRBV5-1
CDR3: CASSSRESYNEQFF
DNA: TGCGCCAGCAGCTCCCGGGAATCCTACAATGAGCAGTTCTTC

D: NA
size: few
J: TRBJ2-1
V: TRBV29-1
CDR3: CSAMTSLAEHYNEQFF
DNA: TGCAGCGCCATGACGTCTTTAGCGGAGCACTACAATGAGCAGTTCTTC

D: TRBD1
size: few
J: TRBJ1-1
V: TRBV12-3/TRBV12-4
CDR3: CASSLGGTGGTEAFF
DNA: TGTGCCAGCAGTTTAGGGGGGACAGGGGGCACTGAAGCTTTCTTT

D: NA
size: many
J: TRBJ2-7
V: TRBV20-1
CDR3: CSGEVGNEQYF
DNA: TGCAGTGGGGAGGTTGGGAACGAGCAGTACTTC

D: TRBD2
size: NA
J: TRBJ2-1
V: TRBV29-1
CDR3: CSVTGLAGVGEQFF
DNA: TGCAGCGTTACGGGACTAGCGGGAGTCGGCGAGCAGTTCTTC

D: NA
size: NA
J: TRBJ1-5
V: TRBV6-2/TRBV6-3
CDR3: CASSSRTDSNQPQHF
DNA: TGTGCCAGCAGTTCCCGGACAGATAGCAATCAGCCCCAGCATTTT

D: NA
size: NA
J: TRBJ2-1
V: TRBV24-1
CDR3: CATSVGVNEQFF
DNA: TGTGCCACCAGTGTAGGAGTGAATGAGCAGTTCTTC

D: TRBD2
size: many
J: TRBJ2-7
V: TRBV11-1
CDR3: CASSLGTSRTYEQYF
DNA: TGTGCCAGCAGCTTAGGGACTAGCAGAACCTACGAGCAGTACTTC

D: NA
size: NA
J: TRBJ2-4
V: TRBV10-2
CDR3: CASSEVGEVPYF
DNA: TGCGCCAGCAGTGAGGTAGGGGAGGTTCCGTACTTC

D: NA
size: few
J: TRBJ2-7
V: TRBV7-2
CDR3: CASSLYEGSYEQYF
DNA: TGTGCCAGCAGCTTATATGAGGGTTCCTACGAGCAGTACTTC

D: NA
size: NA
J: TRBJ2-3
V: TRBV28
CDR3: CVSSLVDIASTDTQYF
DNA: TGTGTCAGCAGTTTAGTGGACATCGCTAGCACAGATACGCAGTATTTT

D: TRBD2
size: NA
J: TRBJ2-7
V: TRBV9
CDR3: CASSPWGGRVHEQYF
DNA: TGTGCCAGCAGCCCCTGGGGGGGGAGGGTCCACGAGCAGTACTTC

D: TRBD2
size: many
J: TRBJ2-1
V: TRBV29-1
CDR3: CSVEGWTSPNEQFF
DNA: TGCAGCGTTGAAGGCTGGACTAGTCCCAATGAGCAGTTCTTC

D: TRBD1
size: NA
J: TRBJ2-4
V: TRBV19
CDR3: CASSTPGTGVNIQYF
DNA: TGTGCCAGTAGTACTCCCGGGACAGGGGTGAACATTCAGTACTTC

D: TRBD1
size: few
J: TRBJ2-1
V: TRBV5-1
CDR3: CASRRQGASSYNEQFF
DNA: TGCGCCAGCAGGCGACAGGGCGCGAGCTCCTACAATGAGCAGTTCTTC

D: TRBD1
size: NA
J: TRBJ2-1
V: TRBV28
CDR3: CASSRDRGPANEQFF
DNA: TGTGCCAGCAGTCGGGACAGGGGGCCGGCAAATGAGCAGTTCTTC

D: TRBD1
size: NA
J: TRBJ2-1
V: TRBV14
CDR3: CASSLVRGREEFF
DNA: TGTGCCAGCAGCCTCGTGAGGGGGCGCGAGGAGTTCTTC